The 21 T cell receptor beta chains in this list originate from one sample, sequenced in a study of glioma-infiltrating T cells. TCR alpha and beta CDR3 regions were amplified from RNA using iRepertoire nested multiplex PCR. TCRdb re-called the multiplex PCR reads through MiXCR, storing one row per CDR3 protein. The sample contains some 190,000 distinct CDR3 sequences, about 32% of which appear only once. What was sequenced was glioma tissue, nonneoplastic brain tissue, or PBMCs (not recorded which). The source is a human donor with low-grade glioma or glioblastoma, undergoing nonglioma brain surgery, or in good health (not recorded which).

Of note for this clonotype: A much larger clone lies one base from this, so it may be a read error. The chain is built from TRBV7-9 and TRBJ1-2; weak D call: TRBD1 (6 bases). Germline V gene sequence: CDR1 SEHNR, CDR2 FQNEAQ (reference sequence). With 4 bases removed from V and 12 bases from J, the gap between germline ends came to 21 bases. The CDR3 length is 14 residues. CDR3: CASSSGVRTAGDTF. CDR3 bases: TGTGCCAGCAGCTCCGGAGTACGGACAGCCGGGGACACCTTC.

The chain links TRBV24-1 to TRBJ2-5; TRBD1 matches at 11 bases. The J segment lost 4 bases and the V segment lost 1 base, leaving 7 bases of the junction unmatched. This CDR3 has 17 residues. Germline V gene sequence: CDR1 KGHDR, CDR2 SFDVKD. CDR3 in amino acids: CATSDLAGTGGRETQYF. The CDR3 DNA sequence: TGTGCCACCAGTGATTTAGCCGGGACAGGGGGGAGAGAGACCCAGTACTTC.

The sample holds a few counts of this clonotype. V is TRBV7-9 and J is TRBJ1-1; 11 bases are shared with TRBD1. The CDR3 extends over 15 amino acids. Germline CDR1 reads SEHNR; CDR2 reads FQNEAQ (reference sequence). The junction had 7 bases not matched to a gene; V was cut back by 6 bases and J by 4 bases. CDR3 in DNA: TGTGCCAGCAGTCCTCCGGGGACAGGGGGCACTGAAGCTTTCTTT. Translating it yields CASSPPGTGGTEAFF.

A remark on this clonotype: This clone may be a read error of a much larger clone one base away. The chain has TRBV29-1 and TRBJ1-1; D gene unclear. Trimming stripped 7 bases from V and 12 bases from J, with 24 bases between. The V gene's germline CDR1 is SQVTM and CDR2 ANQGSEA. The CDR3 length is 13 residues. As DNA, the CDR3 is TGCAGCGACCAAGGACCTGGATCGGGTGGAACTTTCTTT. Amino acid sequence: CSDQGPGSGGTFF.

The chain couples TRBV29-1 to TRBJ1-1; D gene unclear. Trimming pared 4 bases from V and 0 bases from J, leaving 9 bases between. CDR1 SQVTM and CDR2 ANQGSEA come from the germline V gene. The CDR3 spans 13 residues. The DNA of the CDR3 is TGCAGCGTTGTCAAGACCATGAACACTGAAGCTTTCTTT. This translates into CSVVKTMNTEAFF.

This clonotype was observed many times. The chain has TRBV4-1 and TRBJ1-1; D is unclear. Trimming pared 0 bases from V and 5 bases from J, leaving 7 bases between. Germline CDR1 MGHRA, CDR2 YSYEKL. This CDR3 is built from 13 residues. As DNA, the CDR3 is TGCGCCAGCAGCCAAGATCGAGGTACTGAAGCTTTCTTT. It specifies CASSQDRGTEAFF.

This clonotype was seen at least ten times. This rearrangement joins TRBV20-1 to TRBJ2-4, with 11 bases fitting TRBD2. The CDR3 spans 15 residues. The V gene's germline CDR1 is DFQATT and CDR2 SNEGSKA (reference sequence). With 1 base clipped from V and 4 bases from J, the junction kept 3 bases outside the gene matches. CDR3 DNA: TGCAGTGCTAGAGGGCTAGCGGGAGGTAAAAACATTCAGTACTTC. Residues: CSARGLAGGKNIQYF.

The chain has TRBV9 and TRBJ2-1; D gene unclear. Germline loops: CDR1 SGDLS, CDR2 YYNGEE. The CDR3 length is 11 residues. The ends were cut back, 4 bases at V and 14 bases at J, with 13 bases in the middle. CDR3 amino acids: CASSPSEEKFF. The CDR3 bases are TGTGCCAGCAGCCCCTCCGAGGAGAAGTTCTTC.

The chain couples TRBV5-1 to TRBJ2-3; TRBD2 might be the D (6 bases). The V gene lost 6 bases and the J gene lost 2 bases, with 13 bases spanning the gap. The CDR3 covers 14 residues. Germline CDR1 reads SGHRS; CDR2 reads YFSETQ. This CDR3 is CASKGGALTDTQYF. The CDR3 nucleotides are TGCGCCAGCAAGGGCGGGGCCCTCACAGATACGCAGTATTTT.

This chain joins TRBV5-1 and TRBJ1-1; D ambiguous. Germline V gene sequence: CDR1 SGHRS, CDR2 YFSETQ. Trimming removed 2 bases at V and 1 base at J, with 9 bases between. This CDR3 has 14 amino acids. The CDR3: CASSLPGSNTEAFF. CDR3 in DNA: TGCGCCAGCAGCTTACCGGGTTCGAACACTGAAGCTTTCTTT.

The genes are TRBV28 and TRBJ2-7; D is perhaps TRBD2 (6 bases). Germline V gene lookup returns CDR1 MDHEN and CDR2 SYDVKM. V was pared by 9 bases and J by 3 bases, with 9 bases between. This CDR3 contains 11 residues. The CDR3 loop reads CAREGCYEQYF. The CDR3 region has the DNA TGTGCCAGGGAGGGGTGCTACGAGCAGTACTTC.

This chain uses TRBV5-1 with TRBJ2-3; D gene ambiguous. V lost 3 bases and J lost 0, with 14 bases in between. This CDR3 contains 16 residues. From germline, CDR1 is SGHRS and CDR2 YFSETQ. As DNA, the CDR3 is TGCGCCAGCAGCTCAGAATCGGCCTCTAGCACAGATACGCAGTATTTT. Translating gives CASSSESASSTDTQYF.

This clonotype appeared many times. This chain uses TRBV20-1 with TRBJ1-5; D remains ambiguous. The CDR3 contains 15 residues. The V gene's germline CDR1 is DFQATT and CDR2 SNEGSKA (reference sequence). Deletions cut 0 bases from V and 0 bases from J, with 9 bases between. The CDR3 loop reads CSARDIRNSNQPQHF. The CDR3 DNA reads TGCAGTGCTAGAGATATACGGAATAGCAATCAGCCCCAGCATTTT.

In this sample, this clonotype turned up a few times. This chain links TRBV19 with TRBJ2-7, with TRBD1 identical over 8 bases. V lost 6 bases to trimming and J lost 3 bases; unmatched junction nucleotides: 4. In germline, CDR1 is LNHDA, CDR2 SQIVND (reference sequence). This CDR3 has 13 residues. The CDR3 region is CASSPGQVYEQYF. In DNA, the CDR3 is TGTGCCAGTAGCCCGGGACAGGTCTACGAGCAGTACTTC.

This clonotype showed up many times. The V gene is TRBV6-6, the J gene TRBJ2-7; D is perhaps TRBD2 (7 bases). Germline loops: CDR1 MNHNY, CDR2 SVGAGI (reference sequence). The CDR3 consists of 13 residues. Between the trimmed V and J ends, which lost 2 bases and 5 bases, there was a span of 10 bases. CDR3 DNA: TGTGCCAGCAGTTACCTAGGGGGGGACGAGCAGTACTTC. It codes for CASSYLGGDEQYF.

This clonotype was recorded at least ten times. This sequence joins TRBV20-1 and TRBJ2-5; D may be TRBD1 (5 bases). The germline V and J ends were trimmed by 3 bases and 5 bases, with 7 bases remaining between them. The length of the CDR3 is 11 residues. Germline CDR1 is DFQATT and CDR2 is SNEGSKA (reference sequence). CDR3 nucleotide sequence: TGCAGTGCTAGGGGGCCGGAGACCCAGTACTTC. It translates to CSARGPETQYF.

The chain recombines TRBV20-1 with TRBJ2-3; a weak D match, TRBD2 (6 bases). CDR1 is DFQATT and CDR2 is SNEGSKA in the germline V gene (reference sequence). Trimming left V 6 bases short and J 3 bases short, with 37 bases between. The CDR3 is made up of 21 amino acids. The CDR3 coding sequence is TGCAGTGCCCTTAAAAAAAGGGGCGTGAGGTGGGAGGACCCTAGAACAGATACGCAGTATTTT. It translates to CSALKKRGVRWEDPRTDTQYF.

This clonotype was detected ten times or more. Sequence at one end of the junction differs from germline and may be a read error. The chain combines TRBV28 with TRBJ1-5; D is uncertain. The germline V gene encodes CDR1 MDHEN and CDR2 SYDVKM. The length of the CDR3 is 14 residues. The CDR3 protein is CASTLGQGNQPQHF. The CDR3 DNA follows: TGTGCCAGCACTTTAGGGCAGGGCAATCAGCCCCAGCATTTT.

The rearrangement joins TRBV27 to TRBJ2-3; D unclear. V lost 3 bases and J lost 6, with 13 bases in between. Germline CDR1 is MNHEY and CDR2 is SMNVEV (reference sequence). The CDR3 spans 14 residues. CDR3 DNA: TGTGCCAGCAGTTTGGGTGGGGATGATGATACGCAGTATTTT. It is translated as CASSLGGDDDTQYF.

The table lists this clonotype with many counts. Written as DNA, the CDR3 is TGTGCCAGCAGCCAAGATCACAGCGTGGATGGCTACACCTTC. It yields the protein CASSQDHSVDGYTF. This chain uses TRBV3-1 with TRBJ1-2, with D unclear. Trimming removed 0 bases from V and 6 bases from J, with 11 bases in between. The length of the CDR3 is 14 residues. CDR1 LGHDT and CDR2 YNNKEL come from the germline V gene (reference sequence).

Note on this clonotype: A read error may explain this, as a much larger clone is one base away. V usage is TRBV10-3 and J usage is TRBJ2-1; D may be TRBD1 (5 bases). V lost 6 bases and J lost 8, with 8 bases in between. Germline CDR1 reads ENHRY; CDR2 reads SYGVKD. The CDR3 is made up of 11 amino acids. CDR3 protein: CAISLGDEQFF. The CDR3 DNA reads as TGTGCCATCAGCTTAGGGGATGAGCAGTTCTTC.